This TCR beta chain was obtained from a study of blood T cell repertoires in COVID-19 (dated by TCRdb to 2019 to 2021). Context from the whole study: Samples from collaborators originated in the United States, Italy and Spain and spanned both the acute and convalescent phases of COVID-19. The prospective study material was composed of cDNA or gDNA derived from T cells, B-cell-depleted T cells, or PBMCs. The dataset comprised deeply sampled blood TCRbeta repertoires from subjects exposed to, actively infected with, or recovered from COVID-19. The repertoires were released in a freely available public database intended as a resource for research on the immune response to SARS-CoV-2. The samples were drawn from two sources: the first 160 participants of the ongoing ImmuneRACE study, and 1,254 subjects contributed by 6 global collaborators. The sample metadata nearly always contained a de-identified subject ID, COVID-19 status, age in years and sex. Where HLA class I and class II types were available, the types were taken from metadata supplied by the sample provider, not from assay-based typing. Results the study describes overall, beyond this receptor: Clinical and demographic metadata were provided uncurated, with the amount varying by source and participant.

The immunoSEQ Assay, a bias-controlled multiplex PCR, was used to amplify TCRbeta CDR3 regions from genomic DNA. The published analysis was carried out like this. Nucleated cell counts per sample were estimated from amplification of reference gene primers within the assay. Sequence reads were collapsed and filtered to measure the absolute abundance of every unique TCRbeta CDR3 rearrangement. For each sample, productive Simpson clonality was calculated by taking the square root of Simpson's diversity index across productive rearrangements. This is the immuneACCESS table as TCRdb keeps it, with only in-frame sequences that have V and J called. A part of the clones is gone; compared with another copy, unresolved V genes explain less than half, and the rest is unexplained. Clone size and the V and J calls come from that table; the DNA yielded D and trimming. The sample records a few hundred thousand clones, about 87% of which are singletons. The ten largest clones add up to roughly 13% of the sample.

The junction carries 12 bases between V and J, which are trimmed by 5 bases and 5 bases respectively. From the cysteine up to the phenylalanine, the CDR3 has a length of 13 residues. Kept here is only the CDR3 DNA, which spans 39 bases and is read in frame from base 1. On this clone itself: Its antigen target is currently unknown. Base-call qualities are not available, and no considerably larger clone is one nucleotide away.

One collaborating source in Seattle enrolled patients during active infection and followed them longitudinally through the course of disease. Each collaborating institution followed its own protocols to collect whole blood in K2EDTA tubes. For TCRbeta analysis, collaborators shipped samples as frozen whole blood, isolated PBMCs, or DNA extracted from either of those sample types. The sequencing input was peripheral blood. This sequence uses TRBV12-3 or TRBV12-4 and TRBJ1-1, with no D gene named confidently. This TCR was recovered from a woman aged 50 to 60 with COVID-19, enrolled during active disease. This receptor carries the CDR3 CASSARRATEAFF. The DNA reads as follows: TGTGCCAGCAGTGCCCGGCGGGCAACTGAAGCTTTCTTT.